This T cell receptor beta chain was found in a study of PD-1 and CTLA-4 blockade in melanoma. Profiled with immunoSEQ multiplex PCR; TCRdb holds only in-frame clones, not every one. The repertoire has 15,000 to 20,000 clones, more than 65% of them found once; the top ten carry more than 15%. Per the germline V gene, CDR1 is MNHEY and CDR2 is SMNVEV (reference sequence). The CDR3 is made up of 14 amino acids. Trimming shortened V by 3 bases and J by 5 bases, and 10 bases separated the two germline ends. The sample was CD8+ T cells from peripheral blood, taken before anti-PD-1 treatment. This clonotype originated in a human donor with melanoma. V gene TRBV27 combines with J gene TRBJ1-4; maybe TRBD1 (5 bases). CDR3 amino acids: CASSLGPSNEKLFF. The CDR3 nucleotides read TGTGCCAGCAGTTTGGGGCCCTCGAATGAAAAACTGTTTTTT. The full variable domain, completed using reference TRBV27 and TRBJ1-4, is EAQVTQNPRYLITVTGKKLTVTCSQNMNHEYMSWYRQDPGLGLRQIYYSMNVEVTDKGDVPEGYKVSRKEKRNFPLILESPSPNQTSLYFCASSLGPSNEKLFFGSGTQLSVL.